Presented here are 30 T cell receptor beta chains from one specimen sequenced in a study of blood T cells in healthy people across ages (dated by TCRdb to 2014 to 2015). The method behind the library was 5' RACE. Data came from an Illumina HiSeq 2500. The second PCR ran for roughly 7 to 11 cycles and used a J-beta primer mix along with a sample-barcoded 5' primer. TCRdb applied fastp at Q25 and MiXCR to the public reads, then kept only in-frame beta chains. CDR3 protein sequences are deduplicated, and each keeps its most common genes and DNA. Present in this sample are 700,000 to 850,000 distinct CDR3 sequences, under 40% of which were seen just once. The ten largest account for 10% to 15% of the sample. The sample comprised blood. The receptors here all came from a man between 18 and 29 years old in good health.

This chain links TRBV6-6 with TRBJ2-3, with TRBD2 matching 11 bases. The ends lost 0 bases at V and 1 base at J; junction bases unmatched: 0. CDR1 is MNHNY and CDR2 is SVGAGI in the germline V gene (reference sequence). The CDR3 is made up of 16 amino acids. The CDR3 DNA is TGTGCCAGCAGTTACTCTAGCGGGGGGGGCACAGATACGCAGTATTTT. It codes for CASSYSSGGGTDTQYF.

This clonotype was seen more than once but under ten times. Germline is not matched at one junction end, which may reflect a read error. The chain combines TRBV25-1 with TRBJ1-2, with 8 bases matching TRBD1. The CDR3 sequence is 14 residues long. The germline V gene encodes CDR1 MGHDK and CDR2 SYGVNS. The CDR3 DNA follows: TGTGCCGGCAGTGAATATACAGGGGGATATGGCTACACCTTC. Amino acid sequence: CAGSEYTGGYGYTF.

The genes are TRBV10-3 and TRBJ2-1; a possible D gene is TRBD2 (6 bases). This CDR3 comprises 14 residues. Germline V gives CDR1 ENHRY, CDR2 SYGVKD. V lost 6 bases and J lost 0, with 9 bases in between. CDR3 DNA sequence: TGTGCCATCAGGGACTACAGCTCCTACAATGAGCAGTTCTTC. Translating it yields CAIRDYSSYNEQFF.

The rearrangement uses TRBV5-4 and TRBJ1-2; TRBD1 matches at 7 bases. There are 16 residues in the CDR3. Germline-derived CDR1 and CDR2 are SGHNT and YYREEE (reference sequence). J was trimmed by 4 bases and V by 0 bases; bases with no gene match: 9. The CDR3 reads CASSLGPGGWGYGYTF. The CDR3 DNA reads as TGTGCCAGCAGCTTGGGGCCAGGGGGATGGGGCTATGGCTACACCTTC.

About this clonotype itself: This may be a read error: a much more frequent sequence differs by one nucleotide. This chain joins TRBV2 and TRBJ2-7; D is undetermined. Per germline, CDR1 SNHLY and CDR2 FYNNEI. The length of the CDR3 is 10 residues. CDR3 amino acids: CVSKGYEQYF. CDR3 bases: TGTGTCAGTAAAGGCTACGAGCAGTACTTC.

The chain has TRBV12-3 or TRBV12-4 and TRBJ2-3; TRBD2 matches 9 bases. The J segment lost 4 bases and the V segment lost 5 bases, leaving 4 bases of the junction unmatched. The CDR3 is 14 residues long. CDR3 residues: CASSRAGGPDTQYF. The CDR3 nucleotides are TGTGCCAGCAGTAGGGCGGGGGGGCCAGATACGCAGTATTTT.

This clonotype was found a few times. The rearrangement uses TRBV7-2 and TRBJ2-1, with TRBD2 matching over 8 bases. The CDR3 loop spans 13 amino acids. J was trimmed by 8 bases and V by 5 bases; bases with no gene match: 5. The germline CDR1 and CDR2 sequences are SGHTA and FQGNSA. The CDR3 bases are TGTGCCAGCAGCCCCGGGGGGGGAGATGAGCAGTTCTTC. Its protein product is CASSPGGGDEQFF.

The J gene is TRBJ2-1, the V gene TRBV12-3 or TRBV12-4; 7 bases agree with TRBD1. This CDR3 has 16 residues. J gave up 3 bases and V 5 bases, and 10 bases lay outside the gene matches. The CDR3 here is CASSGPSGDSYNEQFF. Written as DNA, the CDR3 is TGTGCCAGCAGTGGGCCGTCCGGGGACAGCTACAATGAGCAGTTCTTC.

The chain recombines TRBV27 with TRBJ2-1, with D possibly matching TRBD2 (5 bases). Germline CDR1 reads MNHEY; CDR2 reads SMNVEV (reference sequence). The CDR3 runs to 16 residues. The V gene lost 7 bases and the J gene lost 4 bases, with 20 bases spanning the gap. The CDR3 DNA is TGTGCCAGCAAGTCGGCTAGCCCGGAACAATACAATGAGCAGTTCTTC. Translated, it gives CASKSASPEQYNEQFF.

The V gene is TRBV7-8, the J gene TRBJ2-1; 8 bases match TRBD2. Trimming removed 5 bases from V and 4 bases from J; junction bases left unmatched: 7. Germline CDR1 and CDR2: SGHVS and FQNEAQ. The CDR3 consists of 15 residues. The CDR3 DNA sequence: TGTGCCAGCAGCCCCCCGCCTAGCGGGTACAATGAGCAGTTCTTC. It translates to CASSPPPSGYNEQFF.

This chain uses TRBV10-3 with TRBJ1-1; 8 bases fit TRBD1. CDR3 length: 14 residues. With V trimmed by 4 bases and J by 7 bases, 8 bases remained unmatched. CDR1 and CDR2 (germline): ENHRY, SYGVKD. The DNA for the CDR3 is TGTGCCATCAGTGGGGGACAGGATAACGGTGAAGCTTTCTTT. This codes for CAISGGQDNGEAFF.

This chain's CDR3 is CASSQETSETQYF. The CDR3 nucleotides read TGCGCCAGCAGCCAAGAAACTAGCGAGACCCAGTACTTC. The V call is TRBV4-3, the J call TRBJ2-5; TRBD2 is a possible D gene (6 bases). Germline CDR1 reads LGHNA; CDR2 reads YSLEER. CDR3 length equals 13 residues. Trimming removed 0 bases at V and 5 bases at J, with 7 bases between.

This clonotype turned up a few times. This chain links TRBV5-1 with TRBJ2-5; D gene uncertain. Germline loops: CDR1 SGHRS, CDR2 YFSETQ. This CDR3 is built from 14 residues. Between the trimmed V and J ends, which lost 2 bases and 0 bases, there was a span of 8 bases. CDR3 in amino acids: CASSFRQDQETQYF. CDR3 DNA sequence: TGCGCCAGCAGCTTCCGGCAGGACCAAGAGACCCAGTACTTC.

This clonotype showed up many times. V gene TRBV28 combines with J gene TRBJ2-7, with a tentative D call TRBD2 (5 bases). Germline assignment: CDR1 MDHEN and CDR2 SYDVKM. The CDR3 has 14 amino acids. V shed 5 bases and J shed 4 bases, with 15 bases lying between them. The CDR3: CASSQTRGWYEQYF. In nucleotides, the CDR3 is TGTGCCAGCAGTCAGACCCGAGGGTGGTACGAGCAGTACTTC.

The CDR3 loop is CASSVSGNRDRTNEQYF. CDR3 nucleotide sequence: TGTGCCAGCAGCGTTTCGGGGAACCGGGACCGAACCAATGAGCAGTACTTC. The chain employs TRBV9 and TRBJ2-7; tentatively, D is TRBD1 or TRBD2 (5 bases each). The CDR3 runs to 17 residues. The V gene lost 2 bases and the J gene lost 7 bases, with 25 bases spanning the gap. Germline V gives CDR1 SGDLS, CDR2 YYNGEE.

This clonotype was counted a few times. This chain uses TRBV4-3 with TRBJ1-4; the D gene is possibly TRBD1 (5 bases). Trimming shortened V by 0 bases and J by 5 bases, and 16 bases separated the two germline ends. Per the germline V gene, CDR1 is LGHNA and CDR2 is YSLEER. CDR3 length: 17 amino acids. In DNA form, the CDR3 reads TGCGCCAGCAGCCAAGATTTCGGAGGGGCCCGAAATGAAAAACTGTTTTTT. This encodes CASSQDFGGARNEKLFF.

The CDR3 nucleotides read TGCGCCAGCAGCTCAACGGGACAGGGAGGCCAGCCCCAGCATTTT. Amino acids: CASSSTGQGGQPQHF. This chain joins TRBV5-1 and TRBJ1-5, with 9 bases matching TRBD1. The germline CDR1 and CDR2 sequences are SGHRS and YFSETQ. The CDR3 is made up of 15 amino acids. Trimming at V came to 3 bases and at J to 7 bases, leaving 8 bases not matched to a gene.

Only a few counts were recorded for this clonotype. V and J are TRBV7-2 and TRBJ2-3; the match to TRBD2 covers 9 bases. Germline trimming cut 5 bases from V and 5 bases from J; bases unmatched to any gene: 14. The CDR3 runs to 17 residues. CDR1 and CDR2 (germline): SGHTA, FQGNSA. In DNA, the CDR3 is TGTGCCAGCAGCCTTCGTTTTCCAGCGGGGGGAAGAGATACGCAGTATTTT. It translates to CASSLRFPAGGRDTQYF.

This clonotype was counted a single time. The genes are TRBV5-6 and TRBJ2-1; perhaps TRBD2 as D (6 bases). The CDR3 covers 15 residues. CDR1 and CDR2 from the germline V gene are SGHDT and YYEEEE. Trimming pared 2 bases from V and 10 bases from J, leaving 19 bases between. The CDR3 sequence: CASSFFGGGSYEQFF. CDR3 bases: TGTGCCAGCAGCTTTTTCGGGGGTGGTTCCTACGAGCAGTTCTTC.

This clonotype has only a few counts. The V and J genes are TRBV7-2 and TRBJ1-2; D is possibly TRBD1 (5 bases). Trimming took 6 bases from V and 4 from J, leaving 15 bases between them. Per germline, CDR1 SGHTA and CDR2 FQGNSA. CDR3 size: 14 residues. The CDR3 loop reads CASSRGEGIYGYTF. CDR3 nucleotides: TGTGCCAGCAGTAGGGGCGAGGGAATCTATGGCTACACCTTC.

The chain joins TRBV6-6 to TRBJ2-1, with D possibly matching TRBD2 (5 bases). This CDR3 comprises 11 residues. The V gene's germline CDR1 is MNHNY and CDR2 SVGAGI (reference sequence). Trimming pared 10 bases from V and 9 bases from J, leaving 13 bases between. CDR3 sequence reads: CAIGSGGEQFF. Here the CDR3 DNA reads TGTGCCATCGGATCTGGAGGTGAGCAGTTCTTC.

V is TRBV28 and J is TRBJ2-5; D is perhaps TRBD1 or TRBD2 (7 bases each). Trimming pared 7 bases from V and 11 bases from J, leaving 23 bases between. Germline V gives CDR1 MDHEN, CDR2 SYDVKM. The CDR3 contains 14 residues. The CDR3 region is CASTFDRDYGEQYF. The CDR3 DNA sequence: TGTGCCAGCACCTTTGACAGGGACTACGGTGAGCAGTACTTC. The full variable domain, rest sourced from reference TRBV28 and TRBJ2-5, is DVKVTQSSRYLVKRTGEKVFLECVQDMDHENMFWYRQDPGLGLRLIYFSYDVKMKEKGDIPEGYSVSREKKERFSLILESASTNQTSMYLCASTFDRDYGEQYFGPGTRLLVL.

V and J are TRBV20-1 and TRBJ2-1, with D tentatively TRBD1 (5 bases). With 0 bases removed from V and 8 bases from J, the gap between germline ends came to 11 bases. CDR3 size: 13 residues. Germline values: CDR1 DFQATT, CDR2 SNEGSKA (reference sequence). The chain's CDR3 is CSARDPGWDEQFF. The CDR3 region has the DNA TGCAGTGCTAGAGATCCAGGGTGGGATGAGCAGTTCTTC.

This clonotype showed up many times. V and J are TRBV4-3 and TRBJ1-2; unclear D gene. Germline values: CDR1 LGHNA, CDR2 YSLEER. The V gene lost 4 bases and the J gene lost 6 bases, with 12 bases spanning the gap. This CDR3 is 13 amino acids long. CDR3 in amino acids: CASSRGLADGYTF. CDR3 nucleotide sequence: TGCGCCAGCAGCCGAGGACTCGCGGATGGCTACACCTTC.

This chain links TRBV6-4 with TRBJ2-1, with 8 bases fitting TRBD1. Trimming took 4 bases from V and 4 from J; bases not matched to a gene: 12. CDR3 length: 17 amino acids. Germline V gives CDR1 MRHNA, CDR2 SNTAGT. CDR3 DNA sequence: TGTGCCAGCAGTGTCACGGTGACAGGGGTGGGATACAATGAGCAGTTCTTC. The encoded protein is CASSVTVTGVGYNEQFF.

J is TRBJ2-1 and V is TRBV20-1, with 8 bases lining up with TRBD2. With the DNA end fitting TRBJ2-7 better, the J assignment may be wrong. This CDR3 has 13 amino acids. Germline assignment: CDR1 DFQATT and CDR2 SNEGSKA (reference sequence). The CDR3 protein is CSASRTSSNEQYF. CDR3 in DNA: TGCAGTGCTAGTAGGACTAGCAGCAATGAGCAGTACTTC.

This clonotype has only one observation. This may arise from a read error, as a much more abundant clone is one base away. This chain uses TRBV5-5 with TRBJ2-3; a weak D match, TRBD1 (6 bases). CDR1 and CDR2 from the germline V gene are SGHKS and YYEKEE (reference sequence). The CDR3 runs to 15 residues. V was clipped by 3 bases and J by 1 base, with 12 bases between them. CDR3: CASSWGTTRTDTQYF. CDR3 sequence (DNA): TGTGCCAGCAGCTGGGGGACAACCCGCACAGATACGCAGTATTTT.

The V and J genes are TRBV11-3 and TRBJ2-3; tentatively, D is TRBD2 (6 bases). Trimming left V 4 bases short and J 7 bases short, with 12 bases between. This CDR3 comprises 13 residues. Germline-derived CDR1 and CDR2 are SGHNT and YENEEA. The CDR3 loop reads CASSSGELNTQYF. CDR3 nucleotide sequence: TGTGCCAGCAGCTCGGGGGAGCTAAATACGCAGTATTTT.

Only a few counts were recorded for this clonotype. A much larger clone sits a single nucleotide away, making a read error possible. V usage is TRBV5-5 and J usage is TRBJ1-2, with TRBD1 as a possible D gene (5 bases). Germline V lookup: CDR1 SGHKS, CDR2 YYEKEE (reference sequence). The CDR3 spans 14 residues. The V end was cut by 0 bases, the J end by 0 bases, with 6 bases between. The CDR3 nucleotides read TGTGCCAGCAGCTTGGACAGGTCTAACTATGGCTACACCTTC. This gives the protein CASSLDRSNYGYTF.

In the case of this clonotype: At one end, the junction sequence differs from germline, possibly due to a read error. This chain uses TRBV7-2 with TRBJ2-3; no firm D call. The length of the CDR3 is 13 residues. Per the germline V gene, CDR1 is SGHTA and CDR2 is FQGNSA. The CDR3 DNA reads TGTGCCGGCAGCTTAGCTCCAGCAGATACGCAGTATTTT. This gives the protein CAGSLAPADTQYF.